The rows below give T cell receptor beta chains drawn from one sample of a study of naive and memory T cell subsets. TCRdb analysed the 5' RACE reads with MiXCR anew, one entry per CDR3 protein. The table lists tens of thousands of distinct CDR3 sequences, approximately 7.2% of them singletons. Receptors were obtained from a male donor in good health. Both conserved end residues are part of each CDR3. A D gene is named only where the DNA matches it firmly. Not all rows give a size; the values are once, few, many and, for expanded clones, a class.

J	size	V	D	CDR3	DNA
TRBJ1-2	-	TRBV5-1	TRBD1	CASSFSPTGGYGYTF	TGCGCCAGCAGCTTCTCTCCGACAGGGGGCTATGGCTACACCTTC
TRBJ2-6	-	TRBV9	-	CASSPPGPAGPSGANVLTF	TGTGCCAGCAGCCCTCCGGGACCAGCGGGCCCCTCTGGGGCCAACGTCCTGACTTTC
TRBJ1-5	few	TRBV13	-	CASSLSSGQPQHF	TGTGCCAGCAGCTTAAGTTCGGGGCAGCCCCAGCATTTT
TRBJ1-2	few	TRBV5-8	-	CASSLAGGHDYGYTF	TGTGCCAGCAGCCTAGCGGGAGGACACGACTATGGCTACACCTTC
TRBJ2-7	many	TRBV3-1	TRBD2	CASSPTSGRSSYEQYF	TGTGCCAGCAGCCCAACTAGCGGGAGGAGCTCCTACGAGCAGTACTTC
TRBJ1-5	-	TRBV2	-	CASSVLGGNQPQHF	TGTGCCAGCAGTGTCTTGGGCGGCAATCAGCCCCAGCATTTT
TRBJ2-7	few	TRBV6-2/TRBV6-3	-	CASSYSPRDGSYEQYF	TGTGCCAGCAGTTACTCACCCCGGGACGGTTCCTACGAGCAGTACTTC
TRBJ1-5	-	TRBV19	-	CASSIVREGNQPQHF	TGTGCCAGTAGTATAGTGCGAGAGGGCAATCAGCCCCAGCATTTT
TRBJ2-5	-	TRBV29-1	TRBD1	CSVEDINDRGQETQYF	TGCAGCGTTGAAGATATTAACGACAGGGGGCAAGAGACCCAGTACTTC
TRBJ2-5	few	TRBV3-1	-	CASSQGSIREQETQYF	TGTGCCAGCAGCCAAGGTTCGATCAGGGAGCAAGAGACCCAGTACTTC
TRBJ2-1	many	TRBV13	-	CASRDSGYEQFF	TGTGCCAGCAGAGATAGCGGCTATGAGCAGTTCTTC
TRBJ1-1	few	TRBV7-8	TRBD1	CASSLPPIYGTGFGDTEAFF	TGTGCCAGCAGCTTGCCCCCGATATATGGGACAGGGTTCGGAGACACTGAAGCTTTCTTT
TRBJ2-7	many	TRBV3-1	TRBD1	CASSDGTGSSYEQYF	TGTGCCAGCAGCGACGGGACAGGGAGCTCCTACGAGCAGTACTTC
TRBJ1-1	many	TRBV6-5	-	CASSYSTQGHTEAFF	TGTGCCAGCAGTTACTCGACACAGGGACACACTGAAGCTTTCTTT
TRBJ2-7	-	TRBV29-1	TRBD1	CSVKTGVYEQYF	TGCAGCGTTAAGACAGGGGTCTACGAGCAGTACTTC
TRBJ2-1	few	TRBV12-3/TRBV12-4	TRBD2	CASSPLYAGGYNEQFF	TGTGCCAGCAGCCCCCTCTATGCGGGGGGCTACAATGAGCAGTTCTTC
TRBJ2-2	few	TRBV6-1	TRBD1	CASKNGQDRNTGELFF	TGTGCCAGCAAAAATGGACAGGACCGGAACACCGGGGAGCTGTTTTTT
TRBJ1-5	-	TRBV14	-	CASSQGGKGNQPQHF	TGTGCCAGCAGCCAAGGGGGCAAGGGCAATCAGCCCCAGCATTTT
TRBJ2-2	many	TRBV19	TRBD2	CASSIGGLETGELFF	TGTGCCAGTAGTATTGGGGGACTAGAAACCGGGGAGCTGTTTTTT
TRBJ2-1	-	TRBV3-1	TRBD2	CASSYGTSSSNEQFF	TGTGCCAGCAGCTATGGGACTAGCTCATCGAATGAGCAGTTCTTC
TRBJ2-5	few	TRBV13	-	CASSLPGQQETQYF	TGTGCCAGCAGCTTGCCGGGACAACAAGAGACCCAGTACTTC
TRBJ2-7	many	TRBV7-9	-	CASSSLQELGQYF	TGTGCCAGCAGCTCCTTGCAGGAGCTTGGGCAGTACTTC
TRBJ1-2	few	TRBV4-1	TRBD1	CASSQDLIRTGPQGYTF	TGCGCCAGCAGCCAAGATTTAATTCGGACAGGGCCACAAGGCTACACCTTC
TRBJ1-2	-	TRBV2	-	CASNQQGVYGYTF	TGTGCCAGTAACCAACAGGGTGTCTATGGCTACACCTTC
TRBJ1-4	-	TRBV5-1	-	CASSFQGNEKLFF	TGCGCCAGCAGCTTTCAAGGAAATGAAAAACTGTTTTTT
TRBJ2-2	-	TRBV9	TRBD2	CASTPSGLAGVNTGELFF	TGTGCCAGCACCCCCTCGGGGCTAGCGGGAGTCAACACCGGGGAGCTGTTTTTT
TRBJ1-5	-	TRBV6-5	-	CASSYHSGPDQPQHF	TGTGCCAGCAGTTACCACTCGGGACCCGATCAGCCCCAGCATTTT
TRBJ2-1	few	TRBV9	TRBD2	CASSVRLAVYNEQFF	TGTGCCAGCAGCGTCCGACTAGCGGTATACAATGAGCAGTTCTTC
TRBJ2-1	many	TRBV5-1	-	CASSWGESYNEQFF	TGCGCCAGCAGCTGGGGGGAATCCTACAATGAGCAGTTCTTC
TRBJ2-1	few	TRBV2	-	CASSVGRAYNEQFF	TGTGCCAGCAGTGTTGGCAGGGCCTACAATGAGCAGTTCTTC
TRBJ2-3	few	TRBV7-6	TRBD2	CASSLTRLAGGASTDTQYF	TGTGCCAGCAGCTTAACCAGACTAGCGGGGGGCGCATCCACAGATACGCAGTATTTT
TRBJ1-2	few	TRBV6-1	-	CASTRQPTYGYTF	TGTGCCAGCACAAGACAGCCGACCTATGGCTACACCTTC
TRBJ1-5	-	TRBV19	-	CASSVDSNRPQHF	TGTGCCAGTAGTGTGGACAGCAATCGGCCCCAGCATTTT
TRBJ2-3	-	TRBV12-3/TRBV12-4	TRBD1	CASSEPGQLVNTQYF	TGTGCCAGCAGTGAACCGGGACAGTTGGTGAATACGCAGTATTTT